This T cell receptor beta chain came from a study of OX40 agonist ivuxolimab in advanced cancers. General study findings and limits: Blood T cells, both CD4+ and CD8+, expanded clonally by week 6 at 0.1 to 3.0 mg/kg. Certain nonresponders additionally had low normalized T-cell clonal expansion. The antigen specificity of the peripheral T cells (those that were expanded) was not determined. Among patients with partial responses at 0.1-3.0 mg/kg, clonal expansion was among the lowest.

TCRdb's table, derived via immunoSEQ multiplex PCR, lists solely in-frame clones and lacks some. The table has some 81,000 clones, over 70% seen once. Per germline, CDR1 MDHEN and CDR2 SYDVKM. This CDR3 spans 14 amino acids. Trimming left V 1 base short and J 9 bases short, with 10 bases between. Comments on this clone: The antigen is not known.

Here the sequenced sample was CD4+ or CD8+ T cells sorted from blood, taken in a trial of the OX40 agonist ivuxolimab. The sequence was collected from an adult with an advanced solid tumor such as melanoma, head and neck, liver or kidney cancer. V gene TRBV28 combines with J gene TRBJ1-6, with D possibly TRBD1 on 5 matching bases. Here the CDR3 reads CASSLFAGTSPLHF. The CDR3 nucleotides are TGTGCCAGCAGTTTATTTGCAGGGACTTCACCCCTCCACTTT.